One sample yielded the 5 T cell receptor beta chains listed below, sequenced in a study of T cell responses to AZD1222 COVID-19 vaccine. The repertoire was sequenced with immunoSEQ multiplex PCR; TCRdb's copy has only in-frame clones and lacks some. The sample contains roughly 180,000 clones, over 75% of which appear only once. Material: peripheral blood, obtained on day 0 of AZD1222 vaccination. Receptors originate from an adult in good health.

CDR3 protein: CASSYSSLADYEQYF. The DNA for the CDR3 is TGTGCCAGCAGTTACTCGTCCTTGGCAGATTACGAGCAGTACTTC. The V call is TRBV6-6, the J call TRBJ2-7, with unresolved D. Trimming removed 0 bases from V and 4 bases from J, with 13 bases in between. This CDR3 contains 15 residues. Germline CDR1 reads MNHNY; CDR2 reads SVGAGI (reference sequence).

This sequence joins TRBV5-6 and TRBJ1-6; TRBD1 aligns across 8 bases. In germline, CDR1 is SGHDT, CDR2 YYEEEE. The CDR3 is 16 residues long. Germline trimming cut 3 bases from V and 0 bases from J; bases unmatched to any gene: 2. The CDR3 DNA is TGTGCCAGCAGCTGGGACAGGAGCTCCTATAATTCACCCCTCCACTTT. Translating gives CASSWDRSSYNSPLHF.

The V gene is TRBV6-2 or TRBV6-3, the J gene TRBJ2-3; 8 bases are shared with TRBD2. Losses at the gene ends were 4 bases for V and 1 base for J; bases not matched to a gene: 7. The CDR3 extends over 16 amino acids. The germline gives CDR1 MNHEY, CDR2 SVGEGT. In nucleotides, the CDR3 is TGTGCCAGCAGTTTTCGGGGGGGCCAAGGCACAGATACGCAGTATTTT. Encoded protein: CASSFRGGQGTDTQYF.

This chain links TRBV7-9 with TRBJ1-6, with 8 positions matching TRBD1. The V gene's germline CDR1 is SEHNR and CDR2 FQNEAQ (reference sequence). The V gene end was trimmed by 1 base and the J gene end by 10 bases; junction bases not matched to a gene: 12. The CDR3 totals 17 residues. CDR3 sequence: CASSLDLTTGVASPLHF. The CDR3 DNA reads TGTGCCAGCAGCTTAGATCTCACGACAGGGGTTGCGTCACCCCTCCACTTT.

The rearrangement links TRBV10-3 to TRBJ2-2; D is ambiguous. The CDR3 runs 13 residues. Germline CDR1 reads ENHRY; CDR2 reads SYGVKD. Trimming left V 8 bases short and J 6 bases short, with 13 bases between. CDR3 in DNA: TGTGCCATCGCCCCCAGAGGCGCCGGGGAGCTGTTTTTT. Protein: CAIAPRGAGELFF.